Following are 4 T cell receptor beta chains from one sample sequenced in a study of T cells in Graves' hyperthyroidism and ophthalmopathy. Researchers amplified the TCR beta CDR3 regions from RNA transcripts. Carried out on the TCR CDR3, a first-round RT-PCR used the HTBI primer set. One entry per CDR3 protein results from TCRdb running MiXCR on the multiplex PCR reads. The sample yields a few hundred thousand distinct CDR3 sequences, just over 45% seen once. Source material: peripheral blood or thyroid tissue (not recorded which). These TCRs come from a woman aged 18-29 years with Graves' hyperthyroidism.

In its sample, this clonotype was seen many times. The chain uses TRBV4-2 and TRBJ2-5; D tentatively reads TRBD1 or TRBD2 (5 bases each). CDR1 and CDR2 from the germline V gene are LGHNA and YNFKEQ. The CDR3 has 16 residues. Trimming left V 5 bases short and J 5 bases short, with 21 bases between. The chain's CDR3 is CASSSTITGRGETQYF. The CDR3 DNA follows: TGTGCCAGCAGCTCAACGATTACGGGACGAGGGGAGACCCAGTACTTC.

The CDR3 sequence: CAAGTGGNTEAFF. CDR3 DNA sequence: TGTGCCGCCGGGACAGGGGGGAACACTGAAGCTTTCTTT. This rearrangement joins TRBV19 to TRBJ1-1; 11 bases are shared with TRBD1. V lost 11 bases, J lost 1 base, and 3 bases stayed unmatched. In germline, CDR1 is LNHDA, CDR2 SQIVND (reference sequence). This CDR3 spans 13 amino acids.

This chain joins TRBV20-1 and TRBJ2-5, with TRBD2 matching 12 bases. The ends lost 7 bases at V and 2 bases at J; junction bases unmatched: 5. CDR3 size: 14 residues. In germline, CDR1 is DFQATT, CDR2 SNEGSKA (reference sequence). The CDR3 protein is CSVGTSGFQETQYF. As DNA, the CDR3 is TGCAGTGTCGGGACTAGCGGGTTTCAAGAGACCCAGTACTTC.

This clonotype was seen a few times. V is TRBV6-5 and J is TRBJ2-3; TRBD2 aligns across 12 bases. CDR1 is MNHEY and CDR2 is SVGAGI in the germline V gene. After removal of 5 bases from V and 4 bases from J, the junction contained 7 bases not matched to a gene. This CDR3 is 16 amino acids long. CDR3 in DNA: TGTGCCAGCAGTCGGATGACTAGCGGGAGAGCAGATACGCAGTATTTT. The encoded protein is CASSRMTSGRADTQYF.